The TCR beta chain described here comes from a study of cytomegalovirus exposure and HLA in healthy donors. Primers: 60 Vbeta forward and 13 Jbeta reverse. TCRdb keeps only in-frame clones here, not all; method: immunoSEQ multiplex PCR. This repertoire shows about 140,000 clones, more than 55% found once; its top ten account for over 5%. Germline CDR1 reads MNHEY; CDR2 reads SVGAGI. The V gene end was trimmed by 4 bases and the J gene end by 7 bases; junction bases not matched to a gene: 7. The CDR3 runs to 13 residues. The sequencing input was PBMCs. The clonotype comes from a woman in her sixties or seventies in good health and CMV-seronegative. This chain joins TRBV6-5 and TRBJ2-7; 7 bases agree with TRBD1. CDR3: CASSLYRGGEQYF. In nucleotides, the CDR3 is TGTGCCAGCAGTTTATACAGGGGTGGGGAGCAGTACTTC.